This T cell receptor beta chain was captured by sequencing in a study of cytomegalovirus exposure and HLA in healthy donors. Primers for the PCR totalled 60 Vbeta and 13 Jbeta. Only in-frame clones appear in the TCRdb table, and some are missing; sequencing was by immunoSEQ multiplex PCR. The table lists 150,000 to 200,000 clones, 80% of them singletons, with 13% to 15% in the top ten. This CDR3 is 16 amino acids long. V was pared by 5 bases and J by 7 bases, with 10 bases of the junction left unmatched. The V gene's germline CDR1 is MNHNY and CDR2 SVGAGI (reference sequence). A word on this clone: Its specificity is not known.

General study findings and limits: Most TCR sequences proved rare, with some public TCRs found in many donors. Follow-up analysis later connected one missense variant in DCLRE1C with trimming of TCR beta V- and J-genes. Sequencing depth roughly uniform across donors was assumed in presence/absence analyses.

The V call is TRBV6-6, the J call TRBJ2-2; 10 bases agree with TRBD1. The sequence derives from a woman aged 40 to 50 in good health and CMV-seronegative. The sample taken for sequencing was PBMCs. The CDR3 bases are TGTGCCAGCAGTCAGCCCCGGACAGGGGGAGGCGGGGAGCTGTTTTTT. Translating it yields CASSQPRTGGGGELFF.